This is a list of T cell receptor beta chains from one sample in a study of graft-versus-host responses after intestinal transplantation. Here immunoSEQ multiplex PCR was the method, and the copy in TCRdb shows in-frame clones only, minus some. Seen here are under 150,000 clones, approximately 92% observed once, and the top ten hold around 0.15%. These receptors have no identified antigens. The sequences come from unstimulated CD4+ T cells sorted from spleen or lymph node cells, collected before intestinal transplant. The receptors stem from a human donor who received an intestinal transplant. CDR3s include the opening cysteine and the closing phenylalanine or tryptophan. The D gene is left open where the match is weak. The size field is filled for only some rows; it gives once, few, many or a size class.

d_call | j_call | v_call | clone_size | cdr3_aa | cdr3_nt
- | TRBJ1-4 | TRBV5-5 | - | CASRLSSGETNEKLFF | TGTGCCAGCAGGCTATCTAGCGGGGAAACTAATGAAAAACTGTTTTTT
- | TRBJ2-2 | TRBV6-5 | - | CASSVRVTGELFF | TGTGCCAGCAGTGTGCGGGTAACCGGGGAGCTGTTTTTT
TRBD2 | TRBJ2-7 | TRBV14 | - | CASSQDGGGYEQYF | TGTGCCAGCAGCCAAGATGGGGGGGGGTACGAGCAGTACTTC
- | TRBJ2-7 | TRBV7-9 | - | CASSLVMWGTDYEQYF | TGTGCCAGCAGCTTAGTTATGTGGGGCACCGATTACGAGCAGTACTTC
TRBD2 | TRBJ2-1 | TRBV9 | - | CASSVVSGGIEQFF | TGTGCCAGCAGCGTAGTTAGCGGGGGAATTGAGCAGTTCTTC
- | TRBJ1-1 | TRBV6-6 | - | CASKGTQGKNTEAFF | TGTGCCAGCAAGGGGACGCAGGGAAAAAACACTGAAGCTTTCTTT
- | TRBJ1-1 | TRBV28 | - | CASSLSREAFF | TGTGCCAGCAGTTTATCTAGGGAAGCTTTCTTT
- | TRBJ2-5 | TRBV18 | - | CASSPRETQYF | TGTGCCAGCTCACCACGGGAGACCCAGTACTTC
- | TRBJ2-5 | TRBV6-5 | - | CASSYSRPLGETQYF | TGTGCCAGCAGTTACTCGAGGCCATTAGGGGAGACCCAGTACTTC
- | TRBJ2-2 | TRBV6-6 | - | CASSYGGDTGELFF | TGTGCCAGCAGTTACGGCGGTGACACCGGGGAGCTGTTTTTT
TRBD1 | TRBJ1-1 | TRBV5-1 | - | CASSSGTGGSNTEAFF | TGCGCCAGCAGCTCGGGGACAGGGGGGTCGAACACTGAAGCTTTCTTT
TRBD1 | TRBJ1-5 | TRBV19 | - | CASSIGTGGQPQHF | TGTGCCAGTAGTATCGGGACAGGGGGTCAGCCCCAGCATTTT
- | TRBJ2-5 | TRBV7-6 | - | CASSTGWQETQYF | TGTGCCAGCAGCACCGGGTGGCAAGAGACCCAGTACTTC
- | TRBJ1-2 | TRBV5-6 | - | CASSLTNYGYTF | TGTGCCAGCAGCTTGACAAACTATGGCTACACCTTC
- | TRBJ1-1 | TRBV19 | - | CASSMRLNTEAFF | TGTGCCAGTAGTATGAGGTTGAACACTGAAGCTTTCTTT
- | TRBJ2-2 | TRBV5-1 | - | CASSLRFPTNTGELFF | TGCGCCAGCAGCCTCAGGTTTCCTACGAACACCGGGGAGCTGTTTTTT
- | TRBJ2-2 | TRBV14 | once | CASRAGVNTGELFF | TGTGCCAGCAGGGCTGGGGTAAACACCGGGGAGCTGTTTTTT
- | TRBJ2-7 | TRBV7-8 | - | CASRPTRGGYEQYF | TGTGCCAGCAGGCCGACTAGAGGAGGCTACGAGCAGTACTTC
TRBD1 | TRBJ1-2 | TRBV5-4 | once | CASSLTGGDGYTF | TGTGCCAGCAGCTTGACAGGGGGGGATGGCTACACCTTC
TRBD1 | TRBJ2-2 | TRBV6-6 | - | CASSYRDSTGELFF | TGTGCCAGCAGTTACAGGGACAGCACCGGGGAGCTGTTTTTT
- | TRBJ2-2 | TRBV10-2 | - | CASGRGAGELFF | TGCGCCAGCGGAAGGGGAGCCGGGGAGCTGTTTTTT
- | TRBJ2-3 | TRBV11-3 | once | CASSLGVLGGGTDTQYF | TGTGCCAGCAGCTTAGGGGTACTGGGCGGCGGCACAGATACGCAGTATTTT
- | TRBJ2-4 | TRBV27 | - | CASSFGGALAKNIQYF | TGTGCCAGCAGTTTTGGGGGGGCCCTAGCCAAAAACATTCAGTACTTC
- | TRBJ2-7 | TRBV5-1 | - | CASRYDGPQEQYF | TGCGCCAGCAGGTATGACGGGCCCCAAGAGCAGTACTTC
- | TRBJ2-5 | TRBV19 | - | CASSIDLVTQETQYF | TGTGCCAGTAGTATAGATCTGGTGACGCAAGAGACCCAGTACTTC
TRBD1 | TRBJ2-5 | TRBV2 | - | CASSDLRGKTQYF | TGTGCCAGCAGTGACCTCAGGGGGAAGACCCAGTACTTC
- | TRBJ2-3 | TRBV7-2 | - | CASSPRAGLRTDTQYF | TGTGCCAGCAGCCCAAGGGCGGGACTCCGTACAGATACGCAGTATTTT
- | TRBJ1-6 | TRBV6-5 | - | CASRSDSPSNSPLHF | TGTGCCAGCAGGTCGGATTCCCCCTCTAATTCACCCCTCCACTTT
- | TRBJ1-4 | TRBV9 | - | CASSVDGLGEKLFF | TGTGCCAGCAGCGTAGATGGGCTCGGTGAAAAACTGTTTTTT
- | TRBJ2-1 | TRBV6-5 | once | CASRIGPSGYNEQFF | TGTGCCAGCAGAATAGGGCCCTCGGGATACAATGAGCAGTTCTTC
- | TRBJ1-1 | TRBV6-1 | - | CASSESGDEAFF | TGTGCCAGCAGTGAGTCTGGGGATGAAGCTTTCTTT
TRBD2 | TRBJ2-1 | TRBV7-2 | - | CASSLWGGRDNEQFF | TGTGCCAGCAGCTTATGGGGGGGGAGAGACAATGAGCAGTTCTTC